Listed below are T cell receptor beta chains from one sample, sequenced in a study of beta chain features in type 1 diabetes. Some clones are missing from TCRdb's copy, which holds only in-frame ones; the method was immunoSEQ multiplex PCR. This sample has roughly 450,000 clones; about an eighth occur once, and the top ten carry approximately 0.05%. The sample consisted of naive CD4+ T cells from blood. The receptors shown here come from a woman younger than 35 in good health. The CDR3 runs from the conserved cysteine through the conserved F or W. The D gene is left open where the match is weak. The size of a clone is reported for some rows only, either as once, few or many, or as a class for expanded clones.

TRBV7-9	TRBD1	NA	TRBJ2-5	TGTGCCAGCAGCACGCGACAGGGGTACCAAGAGACCCAGTACTTC	CASSTRQGYQETQYF
TRBV29-1	NA	NA	TRBJ1-4	TGCAGCGTTGTAGGGCAGGCTAATGAAAAACTGTTTTTT	CSVVGQANEKLFF
TRBV9	NA	few	TRBJ2-5	TGTGCCAGCAGCGTAGAAGGAGGGACCATCCGGGCCCAGTACTTC	CASSVEGGTIRAQYF
TRBV18	NA	NA	TRBJ2-6	TGTGCCAGCTCACGCTTGGATGTCTCTGGGGCCAACGTCCTGACTTTC	CASSRLDVSGANVLTF
TRBV6-1	NA	NA	TRBJ2-5	TGTGCCAGCAGTGAACAACGGGAGACCCAGTACTTC	CASSEQRETQYF
TRBV2	NA	NA	TRBJ1-1	TGTGCCAGCAGTGTGAGAGGCACTGAAGCTTTCTTT	CASSVRGTEAFF
TRBV4-2	NA	NA	TRBJ1-1	TGTGCCAGCAGAGAACAGGGACTCATCAACACTGAAGCTTTCTTT	CASREQGLINTEAFF
TRBV5-1	NA	NA	TRBJ2-2	TGCGCCAGCAGCCTCCCGGACAGCTCAAATACCGGGGAGCTGTTTTTT	CASSLPDSSNTGELFF
TRBV7-9	TRBD2	NA	TRBJ2-5	TGTGCCAGCAGCTGGATAGCGGGAATGAAAGAGACCCAGTACTTC	CASSWIAGMKETQYF
TRBV7-2	TRBD1	NA	TRBJ2-1	TGTGCCAGCACACCCGACAGGGCCCTTAGTTCGATTAATGAGCAGTTCTTC	CASTPDRALSSINEQFF
TRBV7-2	TRBD1	NA	TRBJ1-2	TGTGCCAGCAGCCCGCGGGACAGGGTATCTGGCTACACCTTC	CASSPRDRVSGYTF
TRBV7-9	NA	NA	TRBJ2-1	TGTGCCAGCAGCCCCATCGGACTGTACAATGAGCAGTTCTTC	CASSPIGLYNEQFF
TRBV1	NA	NA	TRBJ2-1	TGCACCAGCAGCCAAGCACCGGGACTACCGCTAAATGAGCAGTTCTTC	CTSSQAPGLPLNEQFF
TRBV5-1	NA	few	TRBJ2-6	TGCGCCAGCAGACAGATCTCTGGGGCCAACGTCCTGACTTTC	CASRQISGANVLTF
TRBV2	NA	few	TRBJ2-4	TGTGCCAGCGACGACGGAGCAAACATTCAGTACTTC	CASDDGANIQYF
TRBV18	TRBD1	NA	TRBJ1-1	TGTGCCAGCTCTCAACAGGGGGTCACTGAAGCTTTCTTT	CASSQQGVTEAFF
TRBV29-1	NA	few	TRBJ2-2	TGCAGCGTCACTCTGGTCGCGAACACCGGGGAGCTGTTTTTT	CSVTLVANTGELFF
TRBV25-1	TRBD2	NA	TRBJ2-4	TGTGCCAGCAGTGAGTACGGGGGGAAAAACATTCAGTACTTC	CASSEYGGKNIQYF
TRBV5-4	NA	NA	TRBJ1-1	TGTGCCAGCAGCTTGAAGCAGGGAAACACTGAAGCTTTCTTT	CASSLKQGNTEAFF
TRBV7-2	NA	few	TRBJ1-4	TGTGCCAGCAGCCTACTATTTGCAACTAATGAAAAACTGTTTTTT	CASSLLFATNEKLFF
TRBV29-1	TRBD1	NA	TRBJ2-1	TGCAGCGTAGTCGGACAGGCGAGCTCCTACAATGAGCAGTTCTTC	CSVVGQASSYNEQFF
TRBV5-1	NA	NA	TRBJ2-4	TGCGCCAGCAGTCCCGGTGGCGCCCCGGGTGGCAAAAACATTCAGTACTTC	CASSPGGAPGGKNIQYF
TRBV7-9	NA	few	TRBJ2-5	TGTGCCAGCAGCTTAGCGTCCCAAGAGACCCAGTACTTC	CASSLASQETQYF
TRBV5-6	NA	NA	TRBJ2-3	TGTGCCAGCAGCTTGGTTTCAACACCGCTCACGGCCACAGATACGCAGTATTTT	CASSLVSTPLTATDTQYF
TRBV7-9	TRBD1	NA	TRBJ1-2	TGTGCCAGCAGCTTAACGCCCTCAGGGGGCGGCTACACCTTC	CASSLTPSGGGYTF
TRBV5-1	NA	NA	TRBJ2-5	TGCGCCAGCAGCTTGGGCGACAGATACCAAGAGACCCAGTACTTC	CASSLGDRYQETQYF
TRBV7-9	NA	NA	TRBJ2-7	TGTGCCAGCAGCTTCCGGGTCGTGGGGATCTCCTACGAGCAGTACTTC	CASSFRVVGISYEQYF
TRBV5-6	NA	NA	TRBJ2-3	TGTGCCAGCAGCTTGACGGGAGATGGCACAGATACGCAGTATTTT	CASSLTGDGTDTQYF
TRBV5-1	NA	NA	TRBJ1-4	TGCGCCAGCAGCCTGGACAGTACCGCTGAAAAACTGTTTTTT	CASSLDSTAEKLFF
TRBV5-4	NA	few	TRBJ1-4	TGTGCCAGCGCGTGGGACCCCGGCGGGGAAAAACTGTTTTTT	CASAWDPGGEKLFF
TRBV7-9	NA	NA	TRBJ2-1	TGTGCCAGCAGCTCGCAGGGCGGCAATGAGCAGTTCTTC	CASSSQGGNEQFF
TRBV14	NA	NA	TRBJ1-1	TGTGCCAGCAGCCAATACAAGGACACTGAAGCTTTCTTT	CASSQYKDTEAFF
TRBV10-3	NA	NA	TRBJ1-4	TGTGCCATCGGTGTTTTGAATGAAAAACTGTTTTTT	CAIGVLNEKLFF
TRBV7-2	TRBD2	NA	TRBJ2-7	TGTGCCAGCAGCGTGACTAGCGGGAGCCACGAGCAGTACTTC	CASSVTSGSHEQYF
TRBV5-6	TRBD2	NA	TRBJ2-3	TGTGCCAGCAGCTTGCGGCTAGCGGTCACAGATACGCAGTATTTT	CASSLRLAVTDTQYF
TRBV5-1	NA	NA	TRBJ1-2	TGCGCCAGCAGCTTGGGGACAGTCTACTCTAACTATGGCTACACCTTC	CASSLGTVYSNYGYTF
TRBV7-2	NA	few	TRBJ2-5	TGTGCCAGCAGCTCCGATAGATATCGGGGAGAGACCCAGTACTTC	CASSSDRYRGETQYF
TRBV13	NA	many	TRBJ2-7	TGTGCCAGCAGCTCGGTCCTGGGTCCCTACGAGCAGTACTTC	CASSSVLGPYEQYF
TRBV18	TRBD1	NA	TRBJ1-1	TGTGCCAGCTCACCGGACAGGGGGCAGGTCACTGAAGCTTTCTTT	CASSPDRGQVTEAFF
TRBV9	NA	once	TRBJ1-6	TGTGCCAGCAGCCCAGCGGTGGGACGCTCCTATAATTCACCCCTCCACTTT	CASSPAVGRSYNSPLHF
TRBV7-2	NA	NA	TRBJ2-3	TGTGCCAGCAGCTCACGACTCCCGGGCGATACGCAGTATTTT	CASSSRLPGDTQYF
TRBV10-3	NA	few	TRBJ2-3	TGTGCCATCAGTGATTCTGGGGGGACTAGCACAGATACGCAGTATTTT	CAISDSGGTSTDTQYF
TRBV25-1	NA	few	TRBJ1-5	TGTGCCAGCAGTGAATCAGGGATTCCTCAGCCCCAGCATTTT	CASSESGIPQPQHF
TRBV7-9	TRBD2	NA	TRBJ2-1	TGTGCCAGCAGCTTTAGCGGGGGAAACAATGAGCAGTTCTTC	CASSFSGGNNEQFF
TRBV9	NA	NA	TRBJ2-5	TGTGCCAGCAGCGTAACCGGGACGGGGAAAGAGACCCAGTACTTC	CASSVTGTGKETQYF
TRBV12-5	NA	NA	TRBJ2-5	TGTGCTAGTGGCCAGGCATGGACCCAGTACTTC	CASGQAWTQYF
TRBV5-1	NA	few	TRBJ1-5	TGCGCCAGCAGCTTGTTAGGGGTCCCAAATCAGCCCCAGCATTTT	CASSLLGVPNQPQHF
TRBV7-9	TRBD1	NA	TRBJ1-4	TGTGCCAGCAGCACGGGACAGCGGAATGAAAAACTGTTTTTT	CASSTGQRNEKLFF
TRBV29-1	NA	few	TRBJ1-2	TGCAGCGTCCCGCCGCACTCGGGAGTGGATGGCTACACCTTC	CSVPPHSGVDGYTF
TRBV4-1	NA	NA	TRBJ1-6	TGCGCCAGCAGCCAAGTAGGGCCTAATTCACCCCTCCACTTT	CASSQVGPNSPLHF
TRBV5-1	NA	NA	TRBJ2-1	TGCGCCAGCAGCTTGGGCCGGGTCGACTACAATGAGCAGTTCTTC	CASSLGRVDYNEQFF
TRBV7-9	NA	few	TRBJ2-4	TGTGCCAGCAGCTTAGGGGGCAGAGGAAACATTCAGTACTTC	CASSLGGRGNIQYF
TRBV28	NA	few	TRBJ1-5	TGTGCCAGCAGTTTTCCAGGGGGCAATCAGCCCCAGCATTTT	CASSFPGGNQPQHF
TRBV6-5	NA	NA	TRBJ1-3	TGTGCCAGCAGTTACTCGGAGAACTCTGGAAACACCATATATTTT	CASSYSENSGNTIYF
TRBV6-5	TRBD2	few	TRBJ2-1	TGTGCCAGCACCAATAGCGGGAGGCACAATGAGCAGTTCTTC	CASTNSGRHNEQFF
TRBV19	TRBD1	few	TRBJ2-1	TGTGCCAGCACCAAACTACAGGGGTTTGAGCAGTTCTTC	CASTKLQGFEQFF
TRBV4-3	NA	few	TRBJ2-1	TGCGCCAGCAGCCAAGATCTTACCGGGAGCCTCTACAATGAGCAGTTCTTC	CASSQDLTGSLYNEQFF
TRBV29-1	NA	NA	TRBJ2-3	TGCAGCGTTGGGGATCGCACAGATACGCAGTATTTT	CSVGDRTDTQYF
TRBV28	NA	NA	TRBJ2-3	TGTGCCAGCAGGATAACAGATACGCAGTATTTT	CASRITDTQYF
TRBV6-1	TRBD1	NA	TRBJ1-5	TGTGCCAGCAGAGAACAGGGGAATCAGCCCCAGCATTTT	CASREQGNQPQHF